This T cell receptor beta chain was sequenced for a study of blood T cell repertoires in COVID-19 (dated by TCRdb to about 2020). A note on the overall study: The collaborator samples originated in the United States, Italy and Spain and spanned the acute and convalescent phases of COVID-19. The prospective study material was composed of cDNA or gDNA derived from T cells, B-cell-depleted T cells, or PBMCs. Subjects who had been exposed to COVID-19, were actively infected with it, or had recovered from it provided the deeply sampled blood TCRbeta repertoires that made up the dataset. The repertoires were released in a freely available public database meant as a resource for research on the immune response to SARS-CoV-2. The samples were drawn from two sources: the first 160 participants of the ongoing ImmuneRACE study, and 950 to 1,500 subjects contributed by 6 global collaborators. The sample metadata nearly always contained a de-identified subject ID, COVID-19 status, age in years and sex. Where available, HLA class I and class II types were taken from metadata supplied by the sample provider and were not determined by assay-based typing. What the research found in general, with its limitations: The quantity of clinical and demographic metadata differed by source and by participant and was supplied without curation.

CDR1 and CDR2 were assigned from the germline V gene as MDHEN and SYDVKM. The CDR3 sequence holds 14 residues, the cysteine and phenylalanine included. Just CDR3 DNA is preserved here, 42 bases in frame from base 1. V is pruned by 3 bases and J by 8 bases, leaving 8 bases of the junction without a gene match. Each collaborating institution followed its own protocols to collect whole blood in K2EDTA tubes. Collaborator samples were shipped for TCRbeta analysis as frozen whole blood, isolated PBMCs, or DNA extracted from either sample type. Points on this clone: Its antigen remains unidentified. Base-call qualities are not available, and no considerably larger clone is one nucleotide away. Other nucleotide sequences from this sample produce the same CDR3.

TCRbeta CDR3 regions were amplified from genomic DNA by means of the immunoSEQ Assay, a bias-controlled multiplex PCR. The original pipeline was this. Within the assay, amplification of reference gene primers was used to estimate how many nucleated cells each sample contained. To quantify the absolute abundance of each unique TCRbeta CDR3 rearrangement, sequence reads were collapsed and filtered. For each sample, productive Simpson clonality was calculated by taking the square root of Simpson's diversity index across productive rearrangements. TCRdb's version of the immuneACCESS table is confined to in-frame rearrangements and falls short of the full clone set. An unresolved V gene accounts for under half of the shortfall where checked; the remainder is of unknown origin. V and J calls and clone size are those listed in that table; D and trimming were worked out from the DNA. This sample lists over 200,000 clones; 75% to 90% were detected once. Around 5.1% of the sample belongs to the ten largest clones.

Sequencing used peripheral blood. The TCR originated in a human donor in a cohort sampled during active COVID-19. Recombination joined TRBV28 with TRBJ1-2, and TRBD1 matches 8 of the central bases. The nucleotides are TGTGCCAGCAGTTTTGGCGGACAGGGCAGGGGCTACACCTTC. The encoded protein is CASSFGGQGRGYTF.